What follows are 20 T cell receptor beta chains derived from one specimen sequenced in a study of response to subunit inactivated influenza vaccine. MiXCR was run by TCRdb on the RT-PCR reads, yielding one entry per CDR3 protein. The data contain more than 150,000 distinct CDR3 sequences, about 9% of them singletons. The sequenced sample was non-naive T cells sorted from PBMCs, obtained on the day of vaccination. These receptors all stem from a man aged 45 to 65 who received an inactivated influenza vaccine.

Worth noting for this clonotype: A much bigger clone sits one base away, suggesting this may be a read error. This chain connects TRBV7-2 to TRBJ2-2; D might be TRBD1 (5 bases). This CDR3 spans 13 amino acids. The V end was cut by 6 bases, the J end by 6 bases, with 11 bases between. Germline values: CDR1 SGHTA, CDR2 FQGNSA. CDR3 bases: TGTGCCAGCAGTTCGACAGACCCCGGGGAGCTGTTTTTT. Its protein is CASSSTDPGELFF.

The chain combines TRBV21-1 with TRBJ2-7; TRBD1, as called in the table, went unchecked against the DNA. TRBV21-1 is flagged as a pseudogene. CDR3 length: 15 amino acids. This CDR3 reads CASSKGPGGSHEQYF. Written as DNA, the CDR3 is TGTGCCAGCAGCAAAGGGCCAGGGGGGTCCCACGAGCAGTACTTC.

This clonotype was found a few times. V is TRBV6-2 or TRBV6-3 and J is TRBJ2-1, with 9 bases identical to TRBD2. Germline CDR1 and CDR2: MNHEY and SVGEGT. The CDR3 extends over 16 amino acids. With V trimmed by 0 bases and J by 2 bases, 2 bases remained unmatched. The CDR3 sequence is CASSYSAGGTYNEQFF. CDR3 DNA: TGTGCCAGCAGTTACTCTGCGGGAGGGACCTACAATGAGCAGTTCTTC.

This clonotype was counted many times. The chain has TRBV10-3 and TRBJ2-7; 8 bases agree with TRBD1. Germline V CDR1 and CDR2: ENHRY, SYGVKD. After removal of 3 bases from V and 3 bases from J, the junction contained 4 bases not matched to a gene. The CDR3 has 14 residues. The CDR3 here is CAISEFTGGYEQYF. The DNA of the CDR3 is TGTGCCATCAGTGAATTTACAGGGGGCTACGAGCAGTACTTC.

The rearrangement joins TRBV6-5 to TRBJ1-6, with 7 bases identical to TRBD1. Germline-derived CDR1 and CDR2 are MNHEY and SVGAGI. CDR3 length: 14 residues. V lost 2 bases and J lost 6; bases outside the gene matches: 1. The CDR3 is CASSYRGLNSPLHF. For the CDR3, the DNA is TGTGCCAGCAGTTACAGGGGGCTTAATTCACCCCTCCACTTT.

This clonotype showed up just a few times. The genes are TRBV2 and TRBJ1-2, with D unresolved. CDR1 and CDR2 from the germline V gene are SNHLY and FYNNEI. The length of the CDR3 is 14 residues. V was clipped by 2 bases and J by 8 bases, with 15 bases between them. The CDR3 DNA reads as TGTGCCAGCAGTGAAACGGGGTCCGAGTCCGGCTACACCTTC. Residues: CASSETGSESGYTF.

This clonotype was observed at least ten times. CDR3 residues: CASTTAGGPGEQFF. CDR3 coding DNA: TGTGCCAGCACCACTGCGGGAGGGCCAGGTGAGCAGTTCTTC. The rearrangement uses TRBV12-3 or TRBV12-4 and TRBJ2-1; 9 bases align to TRBD2. CDR3 length: 14 amino acids. The V gene end was trimmed by 7 bases and the J gene end by 9 bases; junction bases not matched to a gene: 10.

This clonotype was counted a few times. The chain recombines TRBV3-1 with TRBJ2-1; D gene uncertain. There are 12 residues in the CDR3. The V and J ends lost 4 bases and 12 bases respectively, with 13 bases between them. Per germline, CDR1 LGHDT and CDR2 YNNKEL (reference sequence). CDR3 in amino acids: CASSPEPSRQFF. The CDR3 DNA follows: TGTGCCAGCAGCCCGGAACCGTCTAGGCAGTTCTTC.

This clonotype was observed at least ten times. The chain combines TRBV6-1 with TRBJ2-1; 11 bases map to TRBD2. Germline V gene sequence: CDR1 MNHNS, CDR2 SASEGT. The V segment lost 6 bases and the J segment 3 bases; nucleotides outside the gene matches: 4. This CDR3 has 15 amino acids. The CDR3 sequence: CASSRGLAVYNEQFF. The CDR3 DNA sequence: TGTGCCAGCAGCCGGGGACTAGCGGTCTACAATGAGCAGTTCTTC.

The table lists this clonotype with many counts. V usage is TRBV4-2 and J usage is TRBJ2-5, with D possibly TRBD2 on 6 matching bases. This CDR3 contains 16 residues. Trimming left V 4 bases short and J 1 base short, with 16 bases between. CDR1 and CDR2 (germline): LGHNA, YNFKEQ. CDR3 nucleotides: TGTGCCAGCAGCCTTGGGACTGCCCAAATCCAAGAGACCCAGTACTTC. Translation gives CASSLGTAQIQETQYF.

This clonotype was seen repeatedly, ten times or more. The CDR3 DNA sequence: TGCGCCAGCACTCGGGAAGCTGGGGTCCACAATGAGCAGTTCTTC. Translated, it gives CASTREAGVHNEQFF. The chain is built from TRBV5-1 and TRBJ2-1; D is possibly TRBD2 (5 bases). Germline V gene lookup returns CDR1 SGHRS and CDR2 YFSETQ. The CDR3 has 15 amino acids. The V end lost 6 bases, the J end lost 5 bases, and 18 bases lay between the germline ends.

This clonotype turned up a few times. The chain couples TRBV6-5 to TRBJ1-5; D may be TRBD1 (6 bases). Germline values: CDR1 MNHEY, CDR2 SVGAGI. This CDR3 spans 19 amino acids. V lost 2 bases, J lost 0 bases, and 20 bases lay in between. This chain's CDR3 is CASSYDTTGGVYSNQPQHF. The CDR3 region has the DNA TGTGCCAGCAGTTACGACACGACAGGCGGGGTGTATAGCAATCAGCCCCAGCATTTT.

This clonotype was seen more than once but under ten times. The chain couples TRBV27 to TRBJ1-2; a possible D gene is TRBD1 (5 bases). The V gene lost 1 base and the J gene lost 7 bases, with 13 bases spanning the gap. The CDR3 runs to 14 residues. CDR1 is MNHEY, CDR2 SMNVEV, per germline (reference sequence). For the CDR3, the DNA is TGTGCCAGCAGTTTATGGCAGGGCGCGGTTGGCTACACCTTC. Its translation is CASSLWQGAVGYTF.

This clonotype appeared many times. This chain links TRBV5-1 with TRBJ1-6; D is possibly TRBD1 (6 bases). Germline V CDR1 and CDR2: SGHRS, YFSETQ. The CDR3 has 15 residues. V was cut by 3 bases and J by 7 bases, with 14 bases left in between. The CDR3 bases are TGCGCCAGCAGCTCCGAGGGGGATGGGAATTCACCCCTCCACTTT. Protein product: CASSSEGDGNSPLHF.

This clonotype was detected many times. This chain connects TRBV20-1 to TRBJ2-3, with 12 bases lining up with TRBD2. The CDR3 sequence is 15 residues long. V lost 5 bases and J lost 5; bases outside the gene matches: 8. CDR1 is DFQATT, CDR2 SNEGSKA, per germline (reference sequence). The CDR3 DNA reads TGCAGTGCTTACAGACTAGCGGGAGATAAAGATACGCAGTATTTT. As protein: CSAYRLAGDKDTQYF.

Relative to its sample, this clonotype is medium-sized. The V call is TRBV7-2, the J call TRBJ2-7; 9 bases line up with TRBD1. Germline CDR1 reads SGHTA; CDR2 reads FQGNSA. The CDR3 length is 15 residues. The J segment lost 1 base and the V segment lost 4 bases, leaving 5 bases of the junction unmatched. The CDR3 DNA reads as TGTGCCAGCAGCTCCGACAGGGGGAATTCCTACGAGCAGTACTTC. This codes for CASSSDRGNSYEQYF.

This clonotype was counted many times. The CDR3 coding sequence is TGTGCCAGCAGTTTATGGGGAGGACTAGCTGATTACAATGAGCAGTTCTTC. Translating gives CASSLWGGLADYNEQFF. The J gene is TRBJ2-1, the V gene TRBV28; 8 bases are shared with TRBD2. V trimming: 0 bases; J trimming: 4 bases; junction bases outside the gene matches: 8. CDR1 is MDHEN and CDR2 is SYDVKM in the germline V gene. The CDR3 has 17 amino acids. Complete variable domain (other parts from reference TRBV28 and TRBJ2-1): DVKVTQSSRYLVKRTGEKVFLECVQDMDHENMFWYRQDPGLGLRLIYFSYDVKMKEKGDIPEGYSVSREKKERFSLILESASTNQTSMYLCASSLWGGLADYNEQFFGPGTRLTVL.

The rearrangement uses TRBV5-1 and TRBJ1-1; tentative D call: TRBD1 (6 bases). The germline CDR1 and CDR2 sequences are SGHRS and YFSETQ. This CDR3 comprises 13 residues. The V end lost 4 bases, the J end lost 7 bases, and 14 bases lay between the germline ends. CDR3 nucleotide sequence: TGCGCCAGCAGCAGGGACATACAAAGTGAAGCTTTCTTT. It encodes CASSRDIQSEAFF.

The rearrangement joins TRBV6-2 or TRBV6-3 to TRBJ2-1; D could derive from TRBD1 or TRBD2 (6 bases each). V was trimmed by 5 bases and J by 7 bases, leaving 24 bases between them. The CDR3 sequence is 17 residues long. CDR1 MNHEY and CDR2 SVGEGT come from the germline V gene. The CDR3 sequence: CASSARGSTVGGNEQFF. CDR3 DNA sequence: TGTGCCAGCAGTGCTAGGGGGTCAACCGTAGGGGGGAATGAGCAGTTCTTC.

The chain combines TRBV4-3 with TRBJ2-7; no clear D gene. V was trimmed by 0 bases and J by 0 bases, leaving 9 bases between them. The CDR3 sequence is 15 residues long. The germline V gene encodes CDR1 LGHNA and CDR2 YSLEER. The CDR3 loop reads CASSQDGESSYEQYF. The CDR3 nucleotides are TGCGCCAGCAGCCAAGATGGTGAGAGCTCCTACGAGCAGTACTTC.